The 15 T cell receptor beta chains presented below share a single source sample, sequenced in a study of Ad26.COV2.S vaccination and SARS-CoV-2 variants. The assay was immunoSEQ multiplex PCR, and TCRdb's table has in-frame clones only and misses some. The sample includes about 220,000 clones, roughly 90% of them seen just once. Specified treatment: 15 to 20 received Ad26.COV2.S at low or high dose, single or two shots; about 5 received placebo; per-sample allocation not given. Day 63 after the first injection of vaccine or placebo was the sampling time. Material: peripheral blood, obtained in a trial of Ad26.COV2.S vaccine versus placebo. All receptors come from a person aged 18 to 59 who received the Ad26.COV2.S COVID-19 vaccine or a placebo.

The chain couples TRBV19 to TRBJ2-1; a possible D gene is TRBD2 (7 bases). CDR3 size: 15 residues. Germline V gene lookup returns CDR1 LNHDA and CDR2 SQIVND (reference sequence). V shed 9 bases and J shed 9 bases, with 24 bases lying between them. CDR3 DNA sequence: TGTGCCAGCGAGTCGGGGCTAGCGGTAGGGGGTGAGCAGTTCTTC. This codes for CASESGLAVGGEQFF.

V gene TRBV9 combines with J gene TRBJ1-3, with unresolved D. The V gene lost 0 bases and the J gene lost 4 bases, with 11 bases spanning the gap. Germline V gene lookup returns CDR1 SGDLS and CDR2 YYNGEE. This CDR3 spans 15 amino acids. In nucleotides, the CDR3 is TGTGCCAGCAGCGTAGCTACGTCGATAGGAAACACCATATATTTT. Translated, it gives CASSVATSIGNTIYF. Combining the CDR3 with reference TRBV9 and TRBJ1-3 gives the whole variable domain DSGVTQTPKHLITATGQRVTLRCSPRSGDLSVYWYQQSLDQGLQFLIQYYNGEERAKGNILERFSAQQFPDLHSELNLSSLELGDSALYFCASSVATSIGNTIYFGEGSWLTVV.

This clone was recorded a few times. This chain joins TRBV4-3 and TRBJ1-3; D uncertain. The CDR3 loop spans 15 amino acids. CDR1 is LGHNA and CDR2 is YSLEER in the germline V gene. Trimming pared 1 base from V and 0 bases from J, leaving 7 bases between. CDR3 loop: CASSQVGISGNTIYF. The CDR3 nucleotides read TGCGCCAGCAGCCAAGTTGGCATCTCTGGAAACACCATATATTTT.

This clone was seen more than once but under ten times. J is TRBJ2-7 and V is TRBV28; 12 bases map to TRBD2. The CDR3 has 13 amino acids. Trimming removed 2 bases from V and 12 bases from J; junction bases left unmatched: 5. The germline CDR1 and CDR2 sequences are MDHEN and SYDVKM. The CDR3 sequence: CASSLGPTSGRYF. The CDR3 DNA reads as TGTGCCAGCAGTTTAGGGCCGACTAGCGGGAGGTACTTC.

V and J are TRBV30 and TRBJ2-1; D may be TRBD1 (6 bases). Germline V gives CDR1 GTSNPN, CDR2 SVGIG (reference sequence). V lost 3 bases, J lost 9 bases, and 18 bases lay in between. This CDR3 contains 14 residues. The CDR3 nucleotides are TGTGCCTGGAGCCTCGGACTCACGACAGGTGAGCAGTTCTTC. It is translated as CAWSLGLTTGEQFF.

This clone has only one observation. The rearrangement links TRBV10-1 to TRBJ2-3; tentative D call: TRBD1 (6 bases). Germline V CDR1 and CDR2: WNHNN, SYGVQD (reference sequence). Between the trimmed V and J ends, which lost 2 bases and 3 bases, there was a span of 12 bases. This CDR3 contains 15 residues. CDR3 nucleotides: TGCGCCAGCAGTGAGACAGTTCAGGGGACAGATACGCAGTATTTT. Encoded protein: CASSETVQGTDTQYF.

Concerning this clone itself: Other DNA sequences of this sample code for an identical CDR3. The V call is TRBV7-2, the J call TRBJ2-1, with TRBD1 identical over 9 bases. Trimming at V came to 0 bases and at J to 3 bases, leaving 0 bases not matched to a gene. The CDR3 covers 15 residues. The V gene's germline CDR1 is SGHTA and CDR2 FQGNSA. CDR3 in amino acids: CASSLATGGYNEQFF. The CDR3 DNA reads TGTGCCAGCAGCTTAGCGACAGGGGGCTACAATGAGCAGTTCTTC.

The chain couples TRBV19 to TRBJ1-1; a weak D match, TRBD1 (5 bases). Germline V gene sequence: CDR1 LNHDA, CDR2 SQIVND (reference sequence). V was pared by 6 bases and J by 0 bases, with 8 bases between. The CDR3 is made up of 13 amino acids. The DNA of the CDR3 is TGTGCCAGTAGCAGGGTCATGAACACTGAAGCTTTCTTT. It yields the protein CASSRVMNTEAFF.

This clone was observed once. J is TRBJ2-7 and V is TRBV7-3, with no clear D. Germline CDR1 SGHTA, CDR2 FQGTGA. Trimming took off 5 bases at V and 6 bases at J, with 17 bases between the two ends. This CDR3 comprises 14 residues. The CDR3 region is CASSPGTDFVEQYF. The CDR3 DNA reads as TGTGCCAGCAGCCCAGGCACCGACTTCGTCGAGCAGTACTTC.

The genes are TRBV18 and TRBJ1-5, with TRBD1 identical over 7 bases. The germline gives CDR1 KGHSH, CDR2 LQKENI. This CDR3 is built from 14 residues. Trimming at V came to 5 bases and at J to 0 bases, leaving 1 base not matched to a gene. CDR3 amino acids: CASSAGGSNQPQHF. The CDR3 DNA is TGTGCCAGCTCAGCAGGGGGTAGCAATCAGCCCCAGCATTTT. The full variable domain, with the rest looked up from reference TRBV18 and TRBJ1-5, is NAGVMQNPRHLVRRRGQEARLRCSPMKGHSHVYWYRQLPEEGLKFMVYLQKENIIDESGMPKERFSAEFPKEGPSILRIQQVVRGDSAAYFCASSAGGSNQPQHFGDGTRLSIL.

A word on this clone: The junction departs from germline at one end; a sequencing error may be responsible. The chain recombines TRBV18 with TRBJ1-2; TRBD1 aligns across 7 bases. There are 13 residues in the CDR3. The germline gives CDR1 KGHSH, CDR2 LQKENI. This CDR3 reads CASSPITGDGYTF. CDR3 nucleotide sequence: TGTGCCAGCTCACCAATAACAGGGGATGGTTACACCTTC.

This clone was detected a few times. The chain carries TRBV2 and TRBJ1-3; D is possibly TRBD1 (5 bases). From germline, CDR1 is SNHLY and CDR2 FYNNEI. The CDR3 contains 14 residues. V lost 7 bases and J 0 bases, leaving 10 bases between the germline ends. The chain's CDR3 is CASTTENSGNTIYF. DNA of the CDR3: TGTGCCAGCACGACAGAGAACTCTGGAAACACCATATATTTT.

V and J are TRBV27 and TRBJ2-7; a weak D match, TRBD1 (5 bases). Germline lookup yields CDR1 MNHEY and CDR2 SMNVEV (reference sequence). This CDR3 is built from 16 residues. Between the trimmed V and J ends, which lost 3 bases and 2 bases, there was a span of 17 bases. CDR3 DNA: TGTGCCAGCAGTTTTTTTGGCGTCCAGGGTACCTACGAGCAGTACTTC. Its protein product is CASSFFGVQGTYEQYF.

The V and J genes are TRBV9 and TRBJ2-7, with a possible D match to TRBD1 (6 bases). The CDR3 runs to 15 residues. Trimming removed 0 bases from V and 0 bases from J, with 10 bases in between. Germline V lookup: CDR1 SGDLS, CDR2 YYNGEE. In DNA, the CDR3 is TGTGCCAGCAGCGTAGCGGGACACCCCTCCTACGAGCAGTACTTC. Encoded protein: CASSVAGHPSYEQYF.

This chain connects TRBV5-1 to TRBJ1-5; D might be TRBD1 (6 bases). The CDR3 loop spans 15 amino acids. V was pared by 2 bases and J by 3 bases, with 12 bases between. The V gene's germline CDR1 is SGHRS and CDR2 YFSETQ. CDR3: CASSFGTGNNQPQHF. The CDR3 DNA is TGCGCCAGCAGCTTCGGTACAGGGAACAATCAGCCCCAGCATTTT.